The sequence of this TCR beta chain was determined in a study of cytomegalovirus exposure and HLA in healthy donors. The study's findings and limits: An analysis that came later showed most CMV-associated TCR beta chains appearing HLA-restricted.

The primer mix had 60 Vbeta and 13 Jbeta primers. Only in-frame clones appear in the TCRdb table, and some are missing; sequencing was by immunoSEQ multiplex PCR. The sample carries about 110,000 clones, approximately 79% recorded once. There are a few counts of this clone. Its cognate antigen is unknown. The origin of this receptor is a man aged 25 to 40 in good health and CMV-seropositive. Sample: PBMCs.

The CDR3 DNA follows: TGTGCCAGCAGTGAAGGGGGACAGGTGTCTGAAAAACTGTTTTTT. Its protein is CASSEGGQVSEKLFF. The V gene is TRBV6-1, the J gene TRBJ1-4, with 8 bases lining up with TRBD1. CDR1 is MNHNS and CDR2 is SASEGT in the germline V gene. This CDR3 spans 15 amino acids. Unmatched junction bases numbered 5, after V lost 1 base and J lost 7 bases.